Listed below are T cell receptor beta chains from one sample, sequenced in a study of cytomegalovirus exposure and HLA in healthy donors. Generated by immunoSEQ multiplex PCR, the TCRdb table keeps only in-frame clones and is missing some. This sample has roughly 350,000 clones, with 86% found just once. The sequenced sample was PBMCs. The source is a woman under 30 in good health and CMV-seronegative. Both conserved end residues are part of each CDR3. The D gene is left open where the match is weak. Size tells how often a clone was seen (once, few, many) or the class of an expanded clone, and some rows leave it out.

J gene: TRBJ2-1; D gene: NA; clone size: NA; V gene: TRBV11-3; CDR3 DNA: TGTGCCAGCAGCTTAGGAAGTGCGGATGAGCAGTTCTTC; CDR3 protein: CASSLGSADEQFF
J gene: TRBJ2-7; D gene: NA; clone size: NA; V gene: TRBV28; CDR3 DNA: TGTGCCAGCAGGCCCCACTCCCTTTCTGGCGAGCAGTACTTC; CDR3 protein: CASRPHSLSGEQYF
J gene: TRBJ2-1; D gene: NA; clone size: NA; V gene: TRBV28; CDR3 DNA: TGTGCCAGCAGTTCCATCGTGGCTGAGCAGTTCTTC; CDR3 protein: CASSSIVAEQFF
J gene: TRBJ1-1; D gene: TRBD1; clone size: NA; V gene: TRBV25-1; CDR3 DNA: TGTGCCAGCAGGAAAAGGGGGCTCAGGGGGGACACTGAAGCTTTCTTT; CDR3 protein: CASRKRGLRGDTEAFF
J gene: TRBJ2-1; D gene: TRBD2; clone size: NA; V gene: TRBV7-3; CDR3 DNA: TGTGCCAGCAGCTTAACTAGCGGGGACTACAATGAGCAGTTCTTC; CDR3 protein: CASSLTSGDYNEQFF
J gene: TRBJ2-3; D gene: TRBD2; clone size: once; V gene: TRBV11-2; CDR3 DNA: TGTGCCAGCAGCTCGGGGCTAGCGGGGTTCACAGATACGCAGTATTTT; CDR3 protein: CASSSGLAGFTDTQYF
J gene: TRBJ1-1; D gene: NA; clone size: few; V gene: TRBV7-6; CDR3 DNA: TGTGCCAGCAGCTTAGAGGCCAACGGGGGCACTGAAGCTTTCTTT; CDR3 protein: CASSLEANGGTEAFF
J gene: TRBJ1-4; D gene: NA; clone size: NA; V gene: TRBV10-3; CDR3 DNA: TGTGCCACCAACTTCGCAACTAATGAAAAACTGTTTTTT; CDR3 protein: CATNFATNEKLFF
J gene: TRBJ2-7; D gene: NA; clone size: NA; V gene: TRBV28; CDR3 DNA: TGTGCCAGCAGTCCGCTTGCCCGACCAGGGTACTTC; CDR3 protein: CASSPLARPGYF
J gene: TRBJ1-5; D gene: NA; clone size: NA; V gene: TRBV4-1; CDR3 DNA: TGCGCCAGCAGCCAAGGGAGTAATCAGCCCCAGCATTTT; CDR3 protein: CASSQGSNQPQHF
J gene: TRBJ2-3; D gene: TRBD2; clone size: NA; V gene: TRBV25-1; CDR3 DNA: TGTGCCAGCGCCGCTAGCGGGAGAGGGGGAACAGATACGCAGTATTTT; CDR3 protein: CASAASGRGGTDTQYF
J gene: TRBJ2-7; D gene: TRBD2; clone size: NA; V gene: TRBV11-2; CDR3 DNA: TGTGCCAGCAGCTGGGGGGGGACCCAGACCAACAGTAGGCAGTACTTC; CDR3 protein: CASSWGGTQTNSRQYF
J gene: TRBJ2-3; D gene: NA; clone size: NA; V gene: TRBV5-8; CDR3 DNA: TGTGCCAGCAGCTTCCGTATAGTCACAGATACGCAGTATTTT; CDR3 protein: CASSFRIVTDTQYF
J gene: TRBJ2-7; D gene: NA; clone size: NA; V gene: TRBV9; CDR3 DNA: TGTGCCAGCAGCAGAGGGGGGGGAACCTACGAGCAGTACTTC; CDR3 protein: CASSRGGGTYEQYF
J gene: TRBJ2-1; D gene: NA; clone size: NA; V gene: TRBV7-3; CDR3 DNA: TGTGCCAGCAGCTTAAAGGAGTCCCTACGGAATGAGCAGTTCTTC; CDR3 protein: CASSLKESLRNEQFF
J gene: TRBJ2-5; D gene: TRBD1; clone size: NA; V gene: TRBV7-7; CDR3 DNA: TGTGCTAGCAGCTTAGGCGGACAGGGGAAGATAGAGACCCAGTACTTC; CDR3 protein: CASSLGGQGKIETQYF
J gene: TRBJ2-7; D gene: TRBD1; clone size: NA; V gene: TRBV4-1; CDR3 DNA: TGCGCCAGCAGCGGAGGACAGGGCGTCTCCTACGAGCAGTACTTC; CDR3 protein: CASSGGQGVSYEQYF
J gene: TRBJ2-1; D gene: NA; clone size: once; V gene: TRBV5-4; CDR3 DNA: TGTGCCAGCAGCTTGGACTATTACAATGAGCAGTTCTTC; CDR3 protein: CASSLDYYNEQFF
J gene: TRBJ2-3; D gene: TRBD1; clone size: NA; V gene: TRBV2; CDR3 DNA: TGTGCCAGCAGGCTGACAGGGGAGCTCACAGATACGCAGTATTTT; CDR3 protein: CASRLTGELTDTQYF
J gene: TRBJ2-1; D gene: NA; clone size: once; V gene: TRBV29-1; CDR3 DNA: TGCAGCGTTGAAGGTAACAATGAGCAGTTCTTC; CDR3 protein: CSVEGNNEQFF
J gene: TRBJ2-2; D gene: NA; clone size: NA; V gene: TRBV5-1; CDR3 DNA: TGCGCCAGCAATTGGGCGTCGAACACCGGGGAGCTGTTTTTT; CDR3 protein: CASNWASNTGELFF
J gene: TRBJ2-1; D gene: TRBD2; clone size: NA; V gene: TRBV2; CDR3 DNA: TGTGCCAGCAGTGAATCAGGAGCGGGAGTGGGGGATGAGCAGTTCTTC; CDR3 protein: CASSESGAGVGDEQFF
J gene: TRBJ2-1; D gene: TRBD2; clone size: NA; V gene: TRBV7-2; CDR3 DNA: TGTGCCAGCAGCTTAGCCCTAGCGGGTGGGAATGAGCAGTTCTTC; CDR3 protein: CASSLALAGGNEQFF
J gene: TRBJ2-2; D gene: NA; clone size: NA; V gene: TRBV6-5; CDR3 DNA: TGTGCCAGCAGTTACTCCCGGGGGGCATACGGGGAGCTGTTTTTT; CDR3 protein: CASSYSRGAYGELFF
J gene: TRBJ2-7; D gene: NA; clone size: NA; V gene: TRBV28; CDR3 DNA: TGTGCCAGCAGTTTAGCAGGGGTCTTCTACGAGCAGTACTTC; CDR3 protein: CASSLAGVFYEQYF
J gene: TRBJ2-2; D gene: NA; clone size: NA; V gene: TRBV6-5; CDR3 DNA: TGTGCCAGCAGAGGGCAGGGGACCGGGGAGCTGTTTTTT; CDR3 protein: CASRGQGTGELFF
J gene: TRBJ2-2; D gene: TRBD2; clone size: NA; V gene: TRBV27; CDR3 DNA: TGTGCCGGACGAATTAGCGGGAGCACCGGGGAGCTGTTTTTT; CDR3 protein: CAGRISGSTGELFF
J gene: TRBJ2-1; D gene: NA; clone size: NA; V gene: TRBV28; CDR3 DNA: TGTGCCAGCAAGATCGACAGAGACAATGAGCAGTTCTTC; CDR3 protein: CASKIDRDNEQFF
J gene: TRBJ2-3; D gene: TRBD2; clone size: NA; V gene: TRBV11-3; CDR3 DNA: TGTGCCAGCAGCGAAAATCCGGGACTAGTCGCAGATACGCAGTATTTT; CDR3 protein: CASSENPGLVADTQYF
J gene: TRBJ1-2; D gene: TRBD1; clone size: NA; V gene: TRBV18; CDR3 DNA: TGTGCCAGCTCACCGCCCGGGACAGGAGGTGATGGCTACACCTTC; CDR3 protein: CASSPPGTGGDGYTF
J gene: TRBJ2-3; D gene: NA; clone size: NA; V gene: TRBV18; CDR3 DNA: TGTGCCAGCTCACCCGCCGGAGATACGCAGTATTTT; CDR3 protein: CASSPAGDTQYF
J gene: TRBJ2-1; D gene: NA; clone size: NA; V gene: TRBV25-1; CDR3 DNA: TGTGCCAGCAGTGCTAGCTACAATGAGCAGTTCTTC; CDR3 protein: CASSASYNEQFF
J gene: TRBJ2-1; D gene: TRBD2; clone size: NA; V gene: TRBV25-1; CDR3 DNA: TGTGCCAGCAGTGAAAGGGGACTAGCGGCCAATGAGCAGTTCTTC; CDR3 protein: CASSERGLAANEQFF
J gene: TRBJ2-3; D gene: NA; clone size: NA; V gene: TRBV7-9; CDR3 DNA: TGTGCCAGCAGCCCCGCCCAGGGGTCTACAGATACGCAGTATTTT; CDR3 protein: CASSPAQGSTDTQYF
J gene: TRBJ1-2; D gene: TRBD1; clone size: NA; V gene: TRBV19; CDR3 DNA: TGTGCCAGTACAACACACGGGACAGGGTTTTCTGGCTACACCTTC; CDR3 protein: CASTTHGTGFSGYTF
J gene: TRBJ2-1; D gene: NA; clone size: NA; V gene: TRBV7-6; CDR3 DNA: TGTGCCAGCAGCCCCCCGAGGATAGGAGATCACAATGAGCAGTTCTTC; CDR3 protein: CASSPPRIGDHNEQFF
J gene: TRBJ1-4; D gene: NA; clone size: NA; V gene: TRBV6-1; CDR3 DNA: TGTGCCAGCAGTGAGCTGGCGGCGACTAATGAAAAACTGTTTTTT; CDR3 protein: CASSELAATNEKLFF
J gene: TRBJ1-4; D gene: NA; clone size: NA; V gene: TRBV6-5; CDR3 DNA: TGTGCCAGCAGTTACTCGGGGAGTAATGAAAAACTGTTTTTT; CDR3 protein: CASSYSGSNEKLFF
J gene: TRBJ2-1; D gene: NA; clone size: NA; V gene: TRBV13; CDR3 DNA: TGTGCCAGCAGCGGGTCTAGGAATGAGCAGTTCTTC; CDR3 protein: CASSGSRNEQFF
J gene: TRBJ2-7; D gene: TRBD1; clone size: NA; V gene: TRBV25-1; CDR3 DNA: TGTGCCAGCAGTGAATCTGGGACAGCCTCCTACGAGCAGTACTTC; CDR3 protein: CASSESGTASYEQYF
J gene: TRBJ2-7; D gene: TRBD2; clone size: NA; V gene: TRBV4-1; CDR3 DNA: TGCGCCAGCAGCCGCGATCTAGCGGGCTCCTACGAGCAGTACTTC; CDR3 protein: CASSRDLAGSYEQYF
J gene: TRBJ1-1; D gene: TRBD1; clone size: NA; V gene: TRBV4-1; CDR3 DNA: TGCGCCAGCAGCCAAGTTTGGGACAGGAACACTGAAGCTTTCTTT; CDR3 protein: CASSQVWDRNTEAFF
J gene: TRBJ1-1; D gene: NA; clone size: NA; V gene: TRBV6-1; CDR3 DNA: TGTGCCAGCAGGAGCCATGGGAACACTGAAGCTTTCTTT; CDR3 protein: CASRSHGNTEAFF
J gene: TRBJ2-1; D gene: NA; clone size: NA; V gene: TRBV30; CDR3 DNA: TGTGCCTGGAGCGGGGGAAGCTCCTACAATGAGCAGTTCTTC; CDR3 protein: CAWSGGSSYNEQFF
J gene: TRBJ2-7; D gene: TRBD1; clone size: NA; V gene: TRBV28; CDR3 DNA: TGTGCCAGCAGTCCGTCGACAGGGGGCGGCTACGAGCAGTACTTC; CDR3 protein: CASSPSTGGGYEQYF
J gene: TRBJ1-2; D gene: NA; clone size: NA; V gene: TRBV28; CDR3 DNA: TGTGCCAGCAGTTCGGGGGGGGAATATCGTCACTTGAACTATGGCTACACCTTC; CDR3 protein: CASSSGGEYRHLNYGYTF
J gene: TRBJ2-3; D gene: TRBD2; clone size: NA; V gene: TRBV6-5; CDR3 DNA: TGTGCCAGCAGTTCCGGGACTAGCGGGAGAACAGATACGCAGTATTTT; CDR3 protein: CASSSGTSGRTDTQYF
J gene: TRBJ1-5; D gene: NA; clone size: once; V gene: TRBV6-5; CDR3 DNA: TGTGCCAGCAGCCCAGGGGTGGTTGGCAATCAGCCCCAGCATTTT; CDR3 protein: CASSPGVVGNQPQHF
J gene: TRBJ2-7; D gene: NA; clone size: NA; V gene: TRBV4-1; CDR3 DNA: TGCGCCAGCAGCCCGGTTTCGGGACTTCCCCTGCGAACCGAGCAGTACTTC; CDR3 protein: CASSPVSGLPLRTEQYF
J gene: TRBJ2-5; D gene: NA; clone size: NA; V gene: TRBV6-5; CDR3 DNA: TGTGCCAGCAGCCCAGGCGAGACCCAGTACTTC; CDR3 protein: CASSPGETQYF
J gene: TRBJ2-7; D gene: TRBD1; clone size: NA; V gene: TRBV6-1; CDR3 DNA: TGTGCCAGCAGTGAATACAGGGGGCAATCTAACTACGAGCAGTACTTC; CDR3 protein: CASSEYRGQSNYEQYF
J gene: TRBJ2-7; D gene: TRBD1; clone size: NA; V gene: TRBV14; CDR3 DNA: TGTGCCAGCAGCTCAGTAGGGGGCGCCGAGCAGTACTTC; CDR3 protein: CASSSVGGAEQYF
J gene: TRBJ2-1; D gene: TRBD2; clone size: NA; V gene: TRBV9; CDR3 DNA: TGTGCCAGCAGCCCAGAGGTTCTAGCGGGAGTTCATGAGCAGTTCTTC; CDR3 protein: CASSPEVLAGVHEQFF
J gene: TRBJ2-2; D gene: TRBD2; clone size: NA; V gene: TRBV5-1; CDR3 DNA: TGCGCCAGCAGCTTTACTAGCGGGAGTGCCACCGGGGAGCTGTTTTTT; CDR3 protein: CASSFTSGSATGELFF
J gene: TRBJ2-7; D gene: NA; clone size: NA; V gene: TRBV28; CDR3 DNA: TGTGCCAGCAGTTTATCGACCCAGTGGGAGGAGCAGTACTTC; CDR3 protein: CASSLSTQWEEQYF